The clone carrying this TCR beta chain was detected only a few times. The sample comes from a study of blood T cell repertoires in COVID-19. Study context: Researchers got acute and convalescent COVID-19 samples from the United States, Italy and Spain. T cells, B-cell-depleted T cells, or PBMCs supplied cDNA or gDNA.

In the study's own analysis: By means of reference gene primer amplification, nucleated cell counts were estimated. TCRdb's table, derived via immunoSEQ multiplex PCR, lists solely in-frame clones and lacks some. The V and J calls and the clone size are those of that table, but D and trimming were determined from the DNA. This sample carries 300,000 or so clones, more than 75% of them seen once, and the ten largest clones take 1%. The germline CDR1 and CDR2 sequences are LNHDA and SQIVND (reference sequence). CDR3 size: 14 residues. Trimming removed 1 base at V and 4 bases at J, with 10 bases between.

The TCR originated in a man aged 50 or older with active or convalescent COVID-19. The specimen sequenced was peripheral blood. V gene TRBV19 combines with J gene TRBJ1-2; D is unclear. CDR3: CASSIGGLSYGYTF. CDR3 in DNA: TGTGCCAGTAGTATAGGAGGGTTAAGCTATGGCTACACCTTC.